This T cell receptor beta chain was identified during a study of CD8 T cells in ankylosing spondylitis. This clonotype was seen only a few times. Its antigen is still unknown. The CDR3 is 17 amino acids. The germline V gene encodes CDR1 KGHDR and CDR2 SFDVKD. The V gene end was trimmed by 7 bases and the J gene end by 4 bases; junction bases not matched to a gene: 15. The study, taken as a whole, reports: Enrichment of disease-linked clones was reportedly significant in matched ankylosing spondylitis synovial fluid. A CD8+ phenotype characterized the disease-linked clones, which were relatively rare in peripheral blood. Characteristic, it appeared, of ankylosing spondylitis blood was a TCR beta motif of roughly eight highly homologous variants.

Making use of molecular barcodes, quantitative 5'-RACE generated TCR beta libraries. TCRdb reanalysed the 5' RACE reads using MiXCR and keeps one entry per CDR3 protein. The table has some 140,000 distinct CDR3 sequences, 15% to 20% seen once. The V call is TRBV24-1, the J call TRBJ1-3; 7 nucleotides align to TRBD1. Source material: blood, either unsorted or a sorted T cell fraction (not recorded which). This TCR came from a male donor with ankylosing spondylitis. This CDR3 reads CATRIPRTGSRGNTIYF. The CDR3 DNA follows: TGTGCCACCAGAATACCACGGACAGGTTCTCGAGGAAACACCATATATTTT.